This T cell receptor beta chain appears in the sequencing data of a study of post-analysis software for immune sequencing data (dated by TCRdb to about 2015). The study in broad terms: Recorded disease courses included relapsing-remitting, secondary progressive and progressive-relapsing multiple sclerosis, with some patients lacking subtype annotation. The patient repertoires were set against under 12 previously published healthy control repertoires from donors whose ages ranged from 6 to 25 years. A subset of samples was prepared in parallel using single-end sample barcoding, then pooled and co-amplified after Illumina adapter ligation.

The library relied on PCR. The instrument given in TCRdb is Illumina HiSeq 2500. To reduce PCR and sequencing biases, unique molecular identifiers were built into the TCR beta cDNA libraries. Approximately 500,000 cDNA molecules were obtained per 1 to 10 million input T cells, so each molecule approximated one T cell. The patient libraries were prepared and sequenced using the same protocol as the earlier healthy control dataset. Samples belonging to the same batch were prepared together, multiplexed and sequenced on a shared HiSeq lane. In the authors' own workflow: Raw barcoded reads were processed with MIGEC, and single-read molecular identifier groups were discarded before consensus assembly and CDR3 extraction. VDJtools was used for post-analysis of the clonotype tables, with diversity normalized by down-sampling every dataset to the smallest sample size. Repertoire overlap clustering matched CDR3 amino acid but not nucleotide sequences to correct batch-related cross-sample contamination. TCRdb took the public reads, trimmed them with fastp at Q25, ran MiXCR for clone calling and kept in-frame beta chains. Rows merge per CDR3 protein into single entries with the most common DNA and genes. The V and J calls reflect TCRdb's pipeline rather than the authors' work. The sample table holds roughly 870,000 distinct CDR3 sequences, of which 53% were seen once. The top ten constitute 4.6% of the sample.

To demonstrate the VDJtools post-analysis software, the study profiled TCR beta repertoires from the peripheral blood of approximately twelve young patients with multiple sclerosis. The patients with multiple sclerosis were children and adolescents between about 6 and 17 years of age. Study-wide findings and limitations: The control group was slightly older than the multiple sclerosis patient group. Multiple sclerosis patients had significantly lower normalized Chao1 diversity than controls, a result that suggests substantial peripheral T-cell clonal expansion. Patients showed significantly higher frequencies than controls for a handful of TRBV segments, among them TRBV5-6, TRBV5-1 and TRBV20-1. When samples were clustered directly using the F measure, samples prepared in the same batch co-clustered strongly, which prompted a batch-effect correction.

The CDR3 starts with the cysteine, ends with the phenylalanine, and has 15 residues. Only the CDR3 DNA is retained, 45 bases long and in frame from the first base. V is pared back by 4 bases and J by 9 bases, with 22 bases lying between the germline termini. CDR1 and CDR2, per the germline V gene (reference sequence), are GTSNPN and SVGIG. This clonotype occurred once. Its antigen has not been determined. Qualities for individual bases were not recorded, and no much larger clone is one base off. What was sequenced was blood. The sequence joins TRBV30 to TRBJ2-1; a tentative D call is TRBD1 (6 bases match). The clonotype comes from a girl between 10 and 17 years old with multiple sclerosis. The CDR3 reads as follows: CAWTPDSLASGEQFF. The DNA sequence follows: TGTGCCTGGACCCCGGACAGTCTGGCCTCAGGTGAGCAGTTCTTC.